This TCR beta chain originates from a study of spatial heterogeneity in lung cancer. Unmatched junction bases numbered 6, after V lost 4 bases and J lost 5 bases. The CDR3 consists of 16 residues. Germline lookup yields CDR1 SEHNR and CDR2 FQNEAQ (reference sequence). Sample time point: blood at routine non-recurrence follow-up after resection. There are many counts of this clonotype. TCRdb analysed the 5' RACE reads with MiXCR anew, one entry per CDR3 protein. In the table there are about 16,000 distinct CDR3 sequences, about 6% of which are singletons. The V call is TRBV7-9, the J call TRBJ1-4; 11 bases fit TRBD1. The receptor was derived from a male donor with early-stage non-small cell lung cancer. The sample in question was PBMCs, obtained at follow-up. This CDR3 is CASSSGTGGYNEKLFF. CDR3 bases: TGTGCCAGCAGCTCAGGGACAGGGGGATACAATGAAAAACTGTTTTTT.